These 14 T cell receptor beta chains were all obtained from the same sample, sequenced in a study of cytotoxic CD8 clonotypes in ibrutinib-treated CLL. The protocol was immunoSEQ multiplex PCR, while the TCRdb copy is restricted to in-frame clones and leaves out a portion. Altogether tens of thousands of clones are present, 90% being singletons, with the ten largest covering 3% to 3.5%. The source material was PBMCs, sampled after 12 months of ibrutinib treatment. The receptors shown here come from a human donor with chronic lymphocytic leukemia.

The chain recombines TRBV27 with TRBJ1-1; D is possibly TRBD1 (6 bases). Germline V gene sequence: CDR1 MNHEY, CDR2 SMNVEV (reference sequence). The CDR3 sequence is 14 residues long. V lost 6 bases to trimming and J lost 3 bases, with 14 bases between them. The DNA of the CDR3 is TGTGCCAGCAGAAATAACAGGGTAGACACTGAAGCTTTCTTT. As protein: CASRNNRVDTEAFF.

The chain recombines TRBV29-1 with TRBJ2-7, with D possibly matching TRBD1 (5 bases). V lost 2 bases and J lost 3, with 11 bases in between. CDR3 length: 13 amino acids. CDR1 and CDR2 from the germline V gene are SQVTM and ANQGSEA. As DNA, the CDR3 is TGCAGCGTTGAACAGGACACCCACTACGAGCAGTACTTC. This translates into CSVEQDTHYEQYF.

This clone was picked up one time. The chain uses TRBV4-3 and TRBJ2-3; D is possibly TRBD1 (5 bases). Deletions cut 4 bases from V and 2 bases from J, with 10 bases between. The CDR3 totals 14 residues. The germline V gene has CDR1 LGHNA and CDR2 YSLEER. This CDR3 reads CASSLQGPTDTQYF. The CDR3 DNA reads TGCGCCAGCAGCCTTCAGGGTCCCACAGATACGCAGTATTTT.

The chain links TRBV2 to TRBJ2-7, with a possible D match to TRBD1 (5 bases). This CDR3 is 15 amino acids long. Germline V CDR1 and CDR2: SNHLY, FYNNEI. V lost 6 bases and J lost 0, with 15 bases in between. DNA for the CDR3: TGTGCCAGCAGCTCCCAGGGCTTTGGCTCCTACGAGCAGTACTTC. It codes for CASSSQGFGSYEQYF.

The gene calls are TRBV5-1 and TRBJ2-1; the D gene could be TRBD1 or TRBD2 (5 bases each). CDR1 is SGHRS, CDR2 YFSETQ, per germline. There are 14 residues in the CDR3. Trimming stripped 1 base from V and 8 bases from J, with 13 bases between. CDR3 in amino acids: CASSLRERGDEQFF. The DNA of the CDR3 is TGCGCCAGCAGCTTGAGGGAGAGGGGCGATGAGCAGTTCTTC.

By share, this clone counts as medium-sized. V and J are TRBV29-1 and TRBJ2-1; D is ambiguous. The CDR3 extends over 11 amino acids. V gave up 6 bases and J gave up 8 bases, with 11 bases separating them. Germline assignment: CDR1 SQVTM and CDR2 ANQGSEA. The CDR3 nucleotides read TGCAGCGTGGATCAAGGTTATGAGCAGTTCTTC. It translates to CSVDQGYEQFF.

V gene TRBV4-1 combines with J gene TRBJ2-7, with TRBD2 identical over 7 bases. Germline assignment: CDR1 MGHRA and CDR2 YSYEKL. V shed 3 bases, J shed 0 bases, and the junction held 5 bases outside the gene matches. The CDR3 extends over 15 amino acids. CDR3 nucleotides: TGCGCCAGCAGCCACGGGGGAGGGGCCTCCTACGAGCAGTACTTC. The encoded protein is CASSHGGGASYEQYF.

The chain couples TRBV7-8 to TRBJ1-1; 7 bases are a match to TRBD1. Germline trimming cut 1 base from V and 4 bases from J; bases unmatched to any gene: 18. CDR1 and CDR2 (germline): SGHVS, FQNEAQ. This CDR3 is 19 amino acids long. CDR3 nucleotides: TGTGCCAGCAGCTTAGGAATTAGGGGGCCTAAAAATGGCGGCACTGAAGCTTTCTTT. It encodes CASSLGIRGPKNGGTEAFF.

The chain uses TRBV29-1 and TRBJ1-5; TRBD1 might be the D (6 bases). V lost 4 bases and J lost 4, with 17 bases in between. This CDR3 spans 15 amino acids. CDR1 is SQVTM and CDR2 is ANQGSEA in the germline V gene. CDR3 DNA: TGCAGCGTTGGACTATCGACAGGCTCTAATCAGCCCCAGCATTTT. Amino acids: CSVGLSTGSNQPQHF.

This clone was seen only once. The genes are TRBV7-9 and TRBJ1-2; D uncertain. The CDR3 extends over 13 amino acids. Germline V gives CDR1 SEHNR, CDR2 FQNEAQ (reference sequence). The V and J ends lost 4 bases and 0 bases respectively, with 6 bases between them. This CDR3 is CASSSPANYGYTF. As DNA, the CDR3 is TGTGCCAGCAGCTCGCCTGCTAACTATGGCTACACCTTC.

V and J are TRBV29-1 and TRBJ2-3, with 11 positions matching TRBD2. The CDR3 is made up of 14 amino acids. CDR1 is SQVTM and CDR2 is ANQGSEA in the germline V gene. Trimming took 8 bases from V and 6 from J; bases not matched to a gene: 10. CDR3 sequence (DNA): TGCAGCTCACAACTAGCGGGAGCTTTTGATACGCAGTATTTT. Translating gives CSSQLAGAFDTQYF.

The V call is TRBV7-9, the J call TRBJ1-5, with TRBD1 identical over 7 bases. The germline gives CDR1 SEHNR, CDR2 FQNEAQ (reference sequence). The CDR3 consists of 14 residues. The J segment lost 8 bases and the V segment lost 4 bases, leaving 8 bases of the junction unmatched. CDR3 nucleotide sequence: TGTGCCAGCAGCTCGACAGGGTTAAAGGAGCCCCAGCATTTT. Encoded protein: CASSSTGLKEPQHF.

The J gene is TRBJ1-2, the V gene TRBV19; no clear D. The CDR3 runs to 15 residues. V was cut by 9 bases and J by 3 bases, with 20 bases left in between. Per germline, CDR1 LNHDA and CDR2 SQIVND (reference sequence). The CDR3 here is CASLPIPYLYYGYTF. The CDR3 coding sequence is TGTGCCAGCCTCCCGATACCTTATCTTTACTATGGCTACACCTTC.

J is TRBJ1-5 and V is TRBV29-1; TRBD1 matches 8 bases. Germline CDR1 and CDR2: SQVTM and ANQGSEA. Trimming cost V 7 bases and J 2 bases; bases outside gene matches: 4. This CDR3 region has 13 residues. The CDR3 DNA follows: TGCAGCGCCTCAGGGGGCGGCAATCAGCCCCAGCATTTT. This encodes CSASGGGNQPQHF.